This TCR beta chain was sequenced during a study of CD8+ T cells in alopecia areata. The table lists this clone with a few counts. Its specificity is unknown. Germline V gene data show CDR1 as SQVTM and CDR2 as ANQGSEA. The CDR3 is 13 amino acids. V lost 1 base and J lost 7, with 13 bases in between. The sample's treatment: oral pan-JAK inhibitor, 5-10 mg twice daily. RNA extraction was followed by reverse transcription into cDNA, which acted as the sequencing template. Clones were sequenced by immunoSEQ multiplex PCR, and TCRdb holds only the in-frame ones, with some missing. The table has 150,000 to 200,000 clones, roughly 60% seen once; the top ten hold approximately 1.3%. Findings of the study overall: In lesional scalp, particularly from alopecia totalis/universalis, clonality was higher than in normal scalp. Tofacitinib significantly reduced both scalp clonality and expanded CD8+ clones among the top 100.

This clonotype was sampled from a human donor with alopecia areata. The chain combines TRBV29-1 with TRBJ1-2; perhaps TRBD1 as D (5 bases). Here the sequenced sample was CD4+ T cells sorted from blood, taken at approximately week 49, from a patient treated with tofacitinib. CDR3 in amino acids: CSVEAPPGTGYTF. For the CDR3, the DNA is TGCAGCGTTGAAGCCCCCCCAGGGACTGGCTACACCTTC.